This TCR beta chain is from a study of prognosis after radiotherapy for stage I lung cancer. Study-level results: Determination of whether the expanded TCR clones were tumor-specific was not performed.

The genomic DNA TCR beta CDR3 region underwent two rounds of multiplex PCR. Specific primers for each TRBV and TRBJ gene were what first-round PCR used. Via MiXCR, TCRdb re-called the multiplex PCR reads, giving one row per CDR3 protein. In the table there are roughly 14,000 distinct CDR3 sequences, roughly a quarter of which are singletons. CDR1 and CDR2 from the germline V gene are MDHEN and SYDVKM. The CDR3 is 15 amino acids. Trimming took 7 bases from V and 3 from J, leaving 16 bases between them. This clonotype was counted many times. Its antigen remains unknown. The sample in question was PBMCs, obtained before or after stereotactic body radiation therapy (not recorded which). The TCR was taken from a donor over 45 with non-small cell lung cancer. The rearrangement joins TRBV28 to TRBJ2-1; a possible D gene is TRBD2 (7 bases). CDR3 nucleotide sequence: TGTGCCAGCACCAAGGGGGGGAGCAACTACAATGAGCAGTTCTTC. Translation gives CASTKGGSNYNEQFF. The entire variable domain, with the rest obtained from reference TRBV28 and TRBJ2-1, is as follows: DVKVTQSSRYLVKRTGEKVFLECVQDMDHENMFWYRQDPGLGLRLIYFSYDVKMKEKGDIPEGYSVSREKKERFSLILESASTNQTSMYLCASTKGGSNYNEQFFGPGTRLTVL.